This entry lists 17 T cell receptor beta chains sequenced from one sample in a study of CD8+ T cells in alopecia areata. Treatment noted: oral pan-JAK inhibitor, 5-10 mg twice daily. Extracted RNA was reverse transcribed into cDNA, the sequencing template. Data came from immunoSEQ multiplex PCR; TCRdb stores just in-frame clones and leaves some out. The sample yields about 200,000 clones, roughly two fifths seen once. The sample consisted of CD4+ T cells sorted from blood, taken between weeks 30 and 35, from a patient treated with tofacitinib. The receptors were sampled from a human donor with alopecia areata.

The V call is TRBV30, the J call TRBJ2-2; no clear D. V was trimmed by 5 bases and J by 2 bases, leaving 12 bases between them. The germline V gene has CDR1 GTSNPN and CDR2 SVGIG (reference sequence). The CDR3 contains 14 residues. This CDR3 reads CAWRVAVNTGELFF. CDR3 nucleotides: TGTGCCTGGCGGGTAGCAGTTAACACCGGGGAGCTGTTTTTT.

The CDR3 DNA is TGTGCCAGCAGCCGAACTAGCGGGAGGGCCTATGAGCAGTTCTTC. Protein: CASSRTSGRAYEQFF. The genes are TRBV6-5 and TRBJ2-1, with TRBD2 identical over 13 bases. The CDR3 is made up of 15 amino acids. Trimming cost V 6 bases and J 8 bases; bases outside gene matches: 7. Germline lookup yields CDR1 MNHEY and CDR2 SVGAGI.

V usage is TRBV7-6 and J usage is TRBJ2-1; 13 nucleotides align to TRBD2. CDR1 is SGHVS and CDR2 is FNYEAQ in the germline V gene. The CDR3 covers 16 residues. The J segment lost 4 bases and the V segment lost 6 bases, leaving 6 bases of the junction unmatched. The CDR3 sequence is CASRGLAGELYNEQFF. The CDR3 DNA follows: TGTGCCAGCAGAGGACTAGCGGGAGAGTTATACAATGAGCAGTTCTTC.

This chain uses TRBV20-1 with TRBJ2-3; D remains unclear. This CDR3 has 11 residues. Per the germline V gene, CDR1 is DFQATT and CDR2 is SNEGSKA (reference sequence). The V and J ends lost 3 bases and 6 bases respectively, with 7 bases between them. The CDR3 sequence: CSASHGDTQYF. The CDR3 DNA sequence: TGCAGTGCTAGTCACGGGGATACGCAGTATTTT.

The chain combines TRBV27 with TRBJ2-7, with 10 bases that match TRBD1. Trimming at V came to 3 bases and at J to 6 bases, leaving 5 bases not matched to a gene. Per germline, CDR1 MNHEY and CDR2 SMNVEV (reference sequence). CDR3 length: 14 residues. Written as DNA, the CDR3 is TGTGCCAGCAGTTTCCGGGACAGGGGTGGCGAGCAGTACTTC. As protein: CASSFRDRGGEQYF.

This clone has a handful of counts. V gene TRBV11-2 combines with J gene TRBJ2-7; D may correspond to TRBD1 or TRBD2 (5 bases each). The CDR3 totals 16 residues. V lost 5 bases to trimming and J lost 3 bases, with 20 bases between them. CDR1 is SGHAT, CDR2 FQNNGV, per germline. The CDR3 loop is CASSPGPAIQVYEQYF. The CDR3 coding sequence is TGTGCCAGCAGCCCGGGGCCGGCCATCCAGGTCTACGAGCAGTACTTC. Full variable domain (remainder filled in from reference TRBV11-2 and TRBJ2-7): EAGVAQSPRYKIIEKRQSVAFWCNPISGHATLYWYQQILGQGPKLLIQFQNNGVVDDSQLPKDRFSAERLKGVDSTLKIQPAKLEDSAVYLCASSPGPAIQVYEQYFGPGTRLTVT.

This clone was seen a few times. The CDR3 loop is CASSDALGRVGEQYF. CDR3 sequence (DNA): TGTGCCAGCAGTGACGCCCTGGGGCGCGTCGGGGAGCAGTACTTC. This rearrangement joins TRBV25-1 to TRBJ2-7; maybe TRBD1 (5 bases). This CDR3 region has 15 residues. V gave up 3 bases and J gave up 7 bases, with 19 bases separating them. The germline V gene has CDR1 MGHDK and CDR2 SYGVNS.

The chain recombines TRBV5-1 with TRBJ1-2; 10 positions agree with TRBD1. Germline V CDR1 and CDR2: SGHRS, YFSETQ. V shed 4 bases, J shed 6 bases, and the junction held 15 bases outside the gene matches. This CDR3 comprises 17 residues. The CDR3 region is CASSAGTGALAGHGYTF. For the CDR3, the DNA is TGCGCCAGCAGCGCCGGGACAGGGGCCCTTGCGGGGCATGGCTACACCTTC.

The gene calls are TRBV30 and TRBJ2-1; 9 bases map to TRBD2. With V trimmed by 0 bases and J by 3 bases, 3 bases remained unmatched. Germline loops: CDR1 GTSNPN, CDR2 SVGIG (reference sequence). The CDR3 runs 15 residues. In DNA form, the CDR3 reads TGTGCCTGGAGTGTGGGGACTAGCAACTACAATGAGCAGTTCTTC. Translated: CAWSVGTSNYNEQFF.

On this clone: Other DNA variants within this sample encode the same CDR3. This sequence joins TRBV15 and TRBJ1-1, with TRBD1 as a possible D gene (6 bases). The CDR3 contains 13 residues. CDR1 and CDR2 from the germline V gene are LNHNV and YYDKDF (reference sequence). V was clipped by 1 base and J by 4 bases, with 7 bases between them. The CDR3 nucleotides read TGTGCCACCAGCAGAGCAGGGGCCACTGAAGCTTTCTTT. Residues: CATSRAGATEAFF.

This clone appeared a few times. This chain uses TRBV19 with TRBJ1-4; no firm D call. The germline V gene has CDR1 LNHDA and CDR2 SQIVND (reference sequence). The CDR3 loop spans 13 amino acids. V shed 8 bases and J shed 12 bases, with 19 bases lying between them. CDR3 amino acids: CASRSLAPAELFF. CDR3 nucleotides: TGTGCCAGTCGTTCTCTAGCTCCGGCGGAACTGTTTTTT.

This clone occurred once. J is TRBJ2-2 and V is TRBV6-6; no firm D call. V was shortened by 7 bases and J by 6 bases, with 9 bases between the two germline ends. CDR3 length: 12 residues. Germline values: CDR1 MNHNY, CDR2 SVGAGI (reference sequence). The CDR3 coding sequence is TGTGCCAGCACCCCTCCTCCCGGGGAGCTGTTTTTT. Translating it yields CASTPPPGELFF.

The rearrangement joins TRBV7-8 to TRBJ1-2, with TRBD1 identical over 9 bases. The V gene's germline CDR1 is SGHVS and CDR2 FQNEAQ. J lost 4 bases, V lost 5 bases, and 2 bases had no gene match. CDR3 size: 13 residues. CDR3 coding DNA: TGTGCCAGCAGCCGGGACAGGGTCTATGGCTACACCTTC. It translates to CASSRDRVYGYTF.

The sample holds a few counts of this clone. This chain uses TRBV6-1 with TRBJ2-7; 10 bases are a match to TRBD2. Trimming at V came to 8 bases and at J to 2 bases, leaving 6 bases not matched to a gene. The CDR3 extends over 14 amino acids. CDR1 is MNHNS, CDR2 SASEGT, per germline. CDR3 bases: TGTGCCAGCTCTAGCGGGAGCCAAACCTACGAGCAGTACTTC. This codes for CASSSGSQTYEQYF.

This clone was observed a handful of times. V gene TRBV19 combines with J gene TRBJ2-7; no reliable D call. Trimming removed 6 bases at V and 0 bases at J, with 9 bases between. CDR1 is LNHDA, CDR2 SQIVND, per germline (reference sequence). This CDR3 is built from 13 residues. This chain's CDR3 is CASSNINSYEQYF. CDR3 DNA sequence: TGTGCCAGTAGCAACATTAACTCCTACGAGCAGTACTTC.

This chain connects TRBV11-2 to TRBJ2-7; D remains ambiguous. CDR1 SGHAT and CDR2 FQNNGV come from the germline V gene. This CDR3 spans 10 amino acids. V was shortened by 1 base and J by 6 bases, with 1 base between the two germline ends. CDR3 region: CASSLAEQYF. For the CDR3, the DNA is TGTGCCAGCAGCTTAGCCGAGCAGTACTTC. The full variable domain, completed using reference TRBV11-2 and TRBJ2-7, is EAGVAQSPRYKIIEKRQSVAFWCNPISGHATLYWYQQILGQGPKLLIQFQNNGVVDDSQLPKDRFSAERLKGVDSTLKIQPAKLEDSAVYLCASSLAEQYFGPGTRLTVT.

This rearrangement joins TRBV19 to TRBJ2-7, with D unresolved. The CDR3 length is 11 residues. V was pared by 8 bases and J by 6 bases, with 11 bases between. Germline V lookup: CDR1 LNHDA, CDR2 SQIVND (reference sequence). The CDR3 loop reads CASSYLSEQYF. CDR3 bases: TGTGCCAGTTCCTATCTAAGCGAGCAGTACTTC. Supplemented by reference TRBV19 and TRBJ2-7, the full variable domain reads DGGITQSPKYLFRKEGQNVTLSCEQNLNHDAMYWYRQDPGQGLRLIYYSQIVNDFQKGDIAEGYSVSREKKESFPLTVTSAQKNPTAFYLCASSYLSEQYFGPGTRLTVT.